One sample yielded the 14 T cell receptor beta chains listed below, sequenced in a study of regulatory T cells in long-lasting Graves disease. Time point described: persistent/refractory GD, antithyroid drugs over 5 years with positive TRAb. TCR sequences were obtained from RNA taken from PBMCs. HTBI primers from iRepertoire and Arm-PCR of CDR3 regions yielded the TCR beta libraries. TCRdb itself ran the multiplex PCR reads through MiXCR, one entry per CDR3 protein. The sample has fewer than 400,000 distinct CDR3 sequences; about 19% are singletons. The material sequenced was peripheral blood mononuclear cells (PBMCs), taken when the disease was refractory, from a patient treated with antithyroid drugs. The receptors shown here come from a female donor with Graves disease.

Many counts were recorded for this clonotype. One junction end disagrees with the germline gene, perhaps due to a read error. The J gene is TRBJ2-7, the V gene TRBV5-1; unclear D gene. This CDR3 contains 13 residues. Germline V gene data show CDR1 as SGHRS and CDR2 as YFSETQ. The CDR3 reads CASSLVQSYEQYF. The CDR3, as DNA: TGTGCCAGCAGTTTAGTACAGTCCTACGAGCAGTACTTC.

The chain links TRBV20-1 to TRBJ1-6, with D hard to call. V shed 2 bases and J shed 5 bases, with 16 bases lying between them. CDR1 DFQATT and CDR2 SNEGSKA come from the germline V gene (reference sequence). This CDR3 comprises 16 residues. The CDR3 here is CSARLVQAADNSPLHF. CDR3 sequence (DNA): TGCAGTGCTAGACTCGTGCAGGCGGCAGATAATTCACCCCTCCACTTT.

There are many counts of this clonotype. The chain carries TRBV28 and TRBJ2-5; 10 nucleotides agree with TRBD2. Trimming took 7 bases from V and 4 from J; bases not matched to a gene: 18. CDR1 and CDR2 from the germline V gene are MDHEN and SYDVKM. CDR3 length: 18 residues. DNA of the CDR3: TGTGCCAGCACCCTCCCGGGACTAGCGCCGGCGGGAGGAGAGACCCAGTACTTC. Amino acids: CASTLPGLAPAGGETQYF.

This clonotype was seen repeatedly, ten times or more. The V gene is TRBV29-1, the J gene TRBJ2-7; TRBD2 is a possible D gene (6 bases). Looked up from germline, CDR1 is SQVTM and CDR2 is ANQGSEA. The CDR3 has 15 amino acids. V lost 7 bases and J lost 0, with 19 bases in between. The chain's CDR3 is CSAGSGGFPSYEQYF. As DNA, the CDR3 is TGCAGCGCGGGATCAGGAGGGTTCCCCTCCTACGAGCAGTACTTC.

This clonotype was counted at least ten times. The genes are TRBV28 and TRBJ1-1; 8 bases fit TRBD1. Germline CDR1 is MDHEN and CDR2 is SYDVKM. The CDR3 is made up of 15 amino acids. Trimming removed 6 bases from V and 5 bases from J; junction bases left unmatched: 11. The DNA for the CDR3 is TGTGCCAGCAGCTTCCGACAGGGGAGGGTGACTGAAGCTTTCTTT. Translating gives CASSFRQGRVTEAFF.

This clonotype showed up many times. The chain recombines TRBV28 with TRBJ2-7; no definite D call. V lost 3 bases and J 2 bases, leaving 5 bases between the germline ends. Germline CDR1 MDHEN, CDR2 SYDVKM. This CDR3 is built from 12 residues. The DNA of the CDR3 is TGTGCCAGCAGTTTTCTAGCCTACGAGCAGTACTTC. This codes for CASSFLAYEQYF.

This chain joins TRBV9 and TRBJ1-6; unclear D gene. The CDR3 totals 16 residues. CDR1 SGDLS and CDR2 YYNGEE come from the germline V gene. Trimming shortened V by 4 bases and J by 0 bases, and 11 bases separated the two germline ends. The CDR3 protein is CASSTLDTSYNSPLHF. CDR3 coding DNA: TGTGCCAGCAGCACCCTCGACACCTCCTATAATTCACCCCTCCACTTT. Complete variable domain (other parts from reference TRBV9 and TRBJ1-6): DSGVTQTPKHLITATGQRVTLRCSPRSGDLSVYWYQQSLDQGLQFLIQYYNGEERAKGNILERFSAQQFPDLHSELNLSSLELGDSALYFCASSTLDTSYNSPLHFGNGTRLTVT.

This clonotype was seen ten or more times. The chain carries TRBV28 and TRBJ1-1; unclear D gene. Trimming shortened V by 7 bases and J by 2 bases, and 5 bases separated the two germline ends. The CDR3 contains 11 residues. Germline V gives CDR1 MDHEN, CDR2 SYDVKM. The CDR3 region is CASTTNTEAFF. The CDR3 nucleotides read TGTGCCAGCACAACCAACACTGAAGCTTTCTTT.

This clonotype showed up many times. The J gene is TRBJ1-6, the V gene TRBV12-5, with D tentatively TRBD1 (5 bases). V dropped 0 bases and J dropped 10 bases, with 13 bases sitting between them. Germline V gives CDR1 LGHNT, CDR2 FRNRAP. This CDR3 contains 15 residues. CDR3 nucleotide sequence: TGTGCTAGTGGTTTGGTACCTGACAGTCACTCACCCCTCCACTTT. This gives the protein CASGLVPDSHSPLHF.

Ten or more counts support this clonotype. The V gene is TRBV7-2, the J gene TRBJ2-5; D unclear. Germline CDR1 reads SGHTA; CDR2 reads FQGNSA. V was cut by 1 base and J by 1 base, with 7 bases left in between. CDR3 length equals 14 residues. DNA of the CDR3: TGTGCCAGCAGCTTAGGGTCAGGCCAAGAGACCCAGTACTTC. Translation: CASSLGSGQETQYF.

The gene calls are TRBV5-5 and TRBJ2-2, with D maybe TRBD2 (6 bases). Per the germline V gene, CDR1 is SGHKS and CDR2 is YYEKEE (reference sequence). This CDR3 has 16 residues. The germline V and J ends were trimmed by 2 bases and 0 bases, with 11 bases remaining between them. CDR3 DNA sequence: TGTGCCAGCAGCTTACAAACGGGAGCGAACACCGGGGAGCTGTTTTTT. Its protein is CASSLQTGANTGELFF.

The chain links TRBV6-9 to TRBJ2-7; tentative D call: TRBD1 (5 bases). The CDR3 is made up of 14 amino acids. Looked up from germline, CDR1 is MNHGY and CDR2 is SVAAGI. V was cut by 5 bases and J by 0 bases, with 11 bases left in between. In DNA form, the CDR3 reads TGTGCCAGCAGTCAGACCGACAGCTCCTACGAGCAGTACTTC. Translating it yields CASSQTDSSYEQYF.

The V and J genes are TRBV28 and TRBJ1-6; D gene unclear. Germline assignment: CDR1 MDHEN and CDR2 SYDVKM. V lost 5 bases, J lost 5 bases, and 10 bases lay in between. This CDR3 is built from 14 residues. The CDR3 region is CASSPYGDNSPLHF. DNA of the CDR3: TGTGCCAGCAGTCCGTACGGGGATAATTCACCCCTCCACTTT.

This clonotype was found many times. This CDR3 reads CASKATGSSGQPQHF. CDR3 nucleotide sequence: TGTGCCAGCAAGGCGACAGGCTCCTCGGGGCAGCCCCAGCATTTT. The chain joins TRBV7-8 to TRBJ1-5; D possibly corresponds to TRBD1 (6 bases). Germline CDR1 and CDR2: SGHVS and FQNEAQ. This CDR3 contains 15 residues. Trimming took off 7 bases at V and 7 bases at J, with 20 bases between the two ends.